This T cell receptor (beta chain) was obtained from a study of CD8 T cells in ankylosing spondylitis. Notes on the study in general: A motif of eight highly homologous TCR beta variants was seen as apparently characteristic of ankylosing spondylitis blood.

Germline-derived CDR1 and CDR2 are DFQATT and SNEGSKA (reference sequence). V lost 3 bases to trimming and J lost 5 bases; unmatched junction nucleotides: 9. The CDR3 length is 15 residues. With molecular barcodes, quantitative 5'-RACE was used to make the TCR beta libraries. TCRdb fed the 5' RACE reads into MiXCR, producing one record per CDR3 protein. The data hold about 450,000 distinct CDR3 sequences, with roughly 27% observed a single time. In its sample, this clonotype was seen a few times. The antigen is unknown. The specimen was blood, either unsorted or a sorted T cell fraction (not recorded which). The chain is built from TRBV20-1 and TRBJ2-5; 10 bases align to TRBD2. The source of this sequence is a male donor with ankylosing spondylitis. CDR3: CSASPSSGSLETQYF. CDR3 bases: TGCAGTGCTAGTCCCTCTAGCGGGAGCTTGGAGACCCAGTACTTC.